The rows below give T cell receptor beta chains drawn from one sample of a study of T cells in localized non-small cell lung cancer. Some clones are missing from TCRdb's copy, which holds only in-frame ones; the method was immunoSEQ multiplex PCR. The table includes about 60,000 clones, roughly nine tenths detected once. The sequences come from peripheral blood, collected before any cancer treatment. All receptors derive from a woman aged 35 to 69 with stage I lung adenocarcinoma. Both conserved end residues are part of each CDR3. The D gene is left open where the match is weak. Expanded clones get a size class; other rows say once, few or many, or leave the size out.

J: TRBJ2-3
V: TRBV6-6
D: -
size: -
CDR3: CASSSQGPDTQYF
DNA: TGTGCCAGCAGTTCCCAGGGGCCGGATACGCAGTATTTT

J: TRBJ1-1
V: TRBV27
D: -
size: -
CDR3: CASSFLASPRTEAFF
DNA: TGTGCCAGCAGTTTTTTAGCGTCGCCTAGGACTGAAGCTTTCTTT

J: TRBJ2-2
V: TRBV9
D: TRBD2
size: -
CDR3: CASSPRTSGGHIIRDTGELFF
DNA: TGTGCCAGCAGCCCACGGACTAGCGGGGGCCACATCATTCGTGACACCGGGGAGCTGTTTTTT

J: TRBJ2-2
V: TRBV2
D: -
size: -
CDR3: CASSWVGTSNTGELFF
DNA: TGTGCCAGCAGTTGGGTCGGGACATCGAACACCGGGGAGCTGTTTTTT

J: TRBJ2-1
V: TRBV5-6
D: TRBD2
size: -
CDR3: CASSSGTRGNEQFF
DNA: TGTGCCAGCAGCTCCGGGACTAGAGGTAATGAGCAGTTCTTC

J: TRBJ1-2
V: TRBV5-4
D: -
size: -
CDR3: CASRGDSNYGYTF
DNA: TGTGCCAGCCGGGGAGACAGTAACTATGGCTACACCTTC

J: TRBJ2-7
V: TRBV7-9
D: -
size: -
CDR3: CASSLVIQGGIPYEQYF
DNA: TGTGCCAGCAGCTTAGTGATCCAAGGTGGTATCCCCTACGAGCAGTACTTC

J: TRBJ2-1
V: TRBV7-8
D: TRBD2
size: -
CDR3: CASSKGLAGMGTYNEQFF
DNA: TGTGCCAGCAGCAAGGGACTAGCGGGAATGGGTACGTACAATGAGCAGTTCTTC

J: TRBJ2-7
V: TRBV7-2
D: -
size: -
CDR3: CASSPGLGEGYEQYF
DNA: TGTGCCAGCAGCCCCGGGTTAGGGGAAGGCTACGAGCAGTACTTC

J: TRBJ2-3
V: TRBV18
D: TRBD2
size: -
CDR3: CASSPLAGGTDTQYF
DNA: TGTGCCAGCTCACCACTAGCGGGGGGCACAGATACGCAGTATTTT

J: TRBJ2-2
V: TRBV5-1
D: TRBD1
size: -
CDR3: CASSSGTAITGELFF
DNA: TGCGCCAGCAGCTCGGGGACAGCTATTACCGGGGAGCTGTTTTTT

J: TRBJ2-5
V: TRBV10-3
D: TRBD2
size: -
CDR3: CAISPGLAGRETQYF
DNA: TGTGCCATCAGCCCCGGACTAGCGGGAAGGGAGACCCAGTACTTC

J: TRBJ2-2
V: TRBV28
D: -
size: -
CDR3: CASSSPRRGPNTGELFF
DNA: TGTGCCAGCAGTTCCCCCCGGAGAGGGCCGAACACCGGGGAGCTGTTTTTT

J: TRBJ1-2
V: TRBV4-2
D: TRBD1
size: -
CDR3: CASSQVGQGGESYGYTF
DNA: TGTGCCAGCAGCCAAGTGGGACAGGGTGGGGAATCCTATGGCTACACCTTC

J: TRBJ1-5
V: TRBV30
D: -
size: -
CDR3: CAWSAGNSNQPQHF
DNA: TGTGCCTGGAGCGCGGGGAATAGCAATCAGCCCCAGCATTTT

J: TRBJ2-3
V: TRBV11-2
D: -
size: -
CDR3: CASSLESLWGDTQYF
DNA: TGTGCCAGCAGCTTAGAAAGCCTTTGGGGCGATACGCAGTATTTT

J: TRBJ1-4
V: TRBV5-1
D: -
size: -
CDR3: CASSSGHATNEKLFF
DNA: TGCGCCAGCAGCTCCGGACACGCAACTAATGAAAAACTGTTTTTT

J: TRBJ1-4
V: TRBV29-1
D: -
size: -
CDR3: CSCGGPGTSDEKLFF
DNA: TGCAGCTGTGGAGGCCCGGGAACCTCGGATGAAAAACTGTTTTTT

J: TRBJ2-3
V: TRBV9
D: TRBD2
size: -
CDR3: CASSARLAAGTDTQYF
DNA: TGTGCCAGCAGCGCTAGACTAGCGGCGGGCACAGATACGCAGTATTTT

J: TRBJ2-5
V: TRBV6-6
D: -
size: once
CDR3: CASSYGGSGETQYF
DNA: TGTGCCAGCAGTTACGGCGGGTCCGGGGAGACCCAGTACTTC

J: TRBJ1-2
V: TRBV19
D: TRBD1
size: -
CDR3: CASSIVVGQRNYGYTF
DNA: TGTGCCAGTAGTATCGTGGTGGGACAGAGGAACTATGGCTACACCTTC

J: TRBJ1-1
V: TRBV28
D: -
size: -
CDR3: CASSPTGTVNTEAFF
DNA: TGTGCCAGCAGCCCCACGGGGACCGTGAACACTGAAGCTTTCTTT

J: TRBJ1-2
V: TRBV5-5
D: -
size: once
CDR3: CASSLAGTYTF
DNA: TGTGCCAGCAGCTTGGCCGGGACCTACACCTTC

J: TRBJ1-1
V: TRBV19
D: -
size: -
CDR3: CASDDRGTEAFF
DNA: TGTGCCAGTGACGACCGTGGCACTGAAGCTTTCTTT

J: TRBJ2-5
V: TRBV5-1
D: TRBD2
size: -
CDR3: CASSSGGTQYF
DNA: TGCGCCAGCAGCTCGGGGGGGACCCAGTACTTC

J: TRBJ1-1
V: TRBV2
D: -
size: few
CDR3: CASSEGRQLAAFF
DNA: TGTGCCAGCAGTGAAGGCCGACAGCTCGCAGCTTTCTTT

J: TRBJ1-5
V: TRBV28
D: -
size: -
CDR3: CASSFGSHQPQHF
DNA: TGTGCCAGCAGTTTTGGAAGCCATCAGCCCCAGCATTTT

J: TRBJ1-1
V: TRBV18
D: -
size: once
CDR3: CASSPPGTLNTEAFF
DNA: TGTGCCAGCTCACCACCGGGCACTTTGAACACTGAAGCTTTCTTT

J: TRBJ1-5
V: TRBV6-4
D: -
size: -
CDR3: CASSESPGNQPQHF
DNA: TGTGCCAGCAGTGAGAGTCCGGGGAATCAGCCCCAGCATTTT

J: TRBJ1-1
V: TRBV19
D: -
size: -
CDR3: CASSPIRDGEAFF
DNA: TGTGCCAGTAGTCCCATCCGGGACGGTGAAGCTTTCTTT

J: TRBJ1-1
V: TRBV6-4
D: TRBD1
size: -
CDR3: CASRGIRDSEAFF
DNA: TGTGCCAGCAGAGGCATTAGGGACAGTGAAGCTTTCTTT

J: TRBJ1-2
V: TRBV6-5
D: -
size: -
CDR3: CASTLRLEGVRGYTF
DNA: TGTGCCAGCACCCTCAGGCTGGAAGGGGTTCGTGGCTACACCTTC

J: TRBJ2-7
V: TRBV6-1
D: -
size: once
CDR3: CASSESPWGVFSYEQYF
DNA: TGTGCCAGCAGTGAAAGCCCCTGGGGGGTTTTCTCCTACGAGCAGTACTTC

J: TRBJ2-7
V: TRBV6-5
D: TRBD1
size: -
CDR3: CASSRDRDVSYEQYF
DNA: TGTGCCAGCAGTAGGGACAGGGACGTCTCCTACGAGCAGTACTTC

J: TRBJ2-7
V: TRBV7-6
D: -
size: -
CDR3: CASSPAPAASYEQYF
DNA: TGTGCCAGCAGCCCTGCCCCAGCGGCTTCCTACGAGCAGTACTTC

J: TRBJ1-2
V: TRBV29-1
D: -
size: -
CDR3: CSVDQQGDYGYTF
DNA: TGCAGCGTTGACCAACAGGGTGACTATGGCTACACCTTC

J: TRBJ1-5
V: TRBV6-5
D: -
size: -
CDR3: CASSYSGQSSGTQHF
DNA: TGTGCCAGCAGTTACTCGGGGCAGTCCTCCGGGACCCAGCATTTT

J: TRBJ2-1
V: TRBV4-2
D: -
size: -
CDR3: CASSQDKYNEQFF
DNA: TGTGCCAGCAGCCAAGACAAGTACAATGAGCAGTTCTTC

J: TRBJ2-7
V: TRBV7-2
D: TRBD2
size: -
CDR3: CASSSSGGAYEQYF
DNA: TGTGCCAGCAGTTCTAGCGGGGGGGCCTACGAGCAGTACTTC

J: TRBJ2-3
V: TRBV21-1
D: -
size: -
CDR3: CASSKKGTDLPRIATDTQYF
DNA: TGTGCCAGCAGCAAAAAAGGAACCGATCTCCCGCGGATTGCCACCGATACGCAGTATTTT

J: TRBJ1-2
V: TRBV28
D: -
size: -
CDR3: CASSSPGGDGYTF
DNA: TGTGCCAGCAGTTCTCCCGGGGGCGATGGCTACACCTTC

J: TRBJ1-5
V: TRBV10-1
D: TRBD1
size: few
CDR3: CASSSGQGDQPQHF
DNA: TGCGCCAGCAGCTCCGGACAGGGGGATCAGCCCCAGCATTTT

J: TRBJ2-1
V: TRBV5-1
D: -
size: -
CDR3: CASSAQPANEQFF
DNA: TGCGCCAGCAGCGCCCAGCCGGCGAATGAGCAGTTCTTC

J: TRBJ1-1
V: TRBV27
D: -
size: -
CDR3: CASSDPGRNTEAFF
DNA: TGTGCCAGCAGTGATCCCGGGAGAAACACTGAAGCTTTCTTT

J: TRBJ2-1
V: TRBV9
D: -
size: -
CDR3: CASSFTYNEQFF
DNA: TGTGCCAGCAGCTTCACATACAATGAGCAGTTCTTC

J: TRBJ1-3
V: TRBV6-5
D: -
size: -
CDR3: CASSYGRGVGNTIYF
DNA: TGTGCCAGCAGTTACGGAAGAGGTGTTGGAAACACCATATATTTT

J: TRBJ2-1
V: TRBV18
D: -
size: -
CDR3: CASSPPFPRNEQFF
DNA: TGTGCCAGCTCACCTCCGTTTCCCAGGAATGAGCAGTTCTTC

J: TRBJ2-7
V: TRBV6-5
D: TRBD2
size: -
CDR3: CASSRLAGGLYEQYF
DNA: TGTGCCAGCAGCCGTCTAGCGGGAGGCCTCTACGAGCAGTACTTC

J: TRBJ2-1
V: TRBV11-3
D: -
size: few
CDR3: CASSGTSYNEQFF
DNA: TGTGCCAGCAGCGGGACGTCGTACAATGAGCAGTTCTTC